Below are 14 T cell receptor beta chains sequenced from a single sample in a study of T cell responses to AZD1222 COVID-19 vaccine. Using immunoSEQ multiplex PCR, the repertoire was profiled, and TCRdb retains in-frame clones only, with some absent. The sample lists approximately 150,000 clones, roughly 90% occurring once. The specimen was peripheral blood, collected 28 days after the second AZD1222 dose. Source of these receptors: an adult who received the AZD1222 COVID-19 vaccine.

The chain joins TRBV6-5 to TRBJ1-1, with TRBD1 matching over 9 bases. The CDR3 is made up of 14 amino acids. Germline CDR1 reads MNHEY; CDR2 reads SVGAGI. Germline trimming cut 5 bases from V and 5 bases from J; bases unmatched to any gene: 6. Here the CDR3 DNA reads TGTGCCAGCAGTCGCTACAGGGGGCTAACTGAAGCTTTCTTT. Translated, it gives CASSRYRGLTEAFF.

V gene TRBV7-2 combines with J gene TRBJ1-4; no reliable D call. Germline V gene data show CDR1 as SGHTA and CDR2 as FQGNSA. Trimming took 3 bases from V and 4 from J, leaving 15 bases between them. This CDR3 has 16 residues. CDR3 amino acids: CASSLGGWNLNEKLFF. The CDR3 coding sequence is TGTGCCAGCAGCTTGGGCGGGTGGAACCTTAATGAAAAACTGTTTTTT.

The genes are TRBV7-2 and TRBJ1-2; D possibly corresponds to TRBD1 (6 bases). V lost 2 bases and J lost 2, with 9 bases in between. The germline CDR1 and CDR2 sequences are SGHTA and FQGNSA. The CDR3 extends over 14 amino acids. Written as DNA, the CDR3 is TGTGCCAGCAGCTTAAGGCAGGGGAACTATGGCTACACCTTC. Encoded protein: CASSLRQGNYGYTF. The variable domain in full, with the rest retrieved from reference TRBV7-2 and TRBJ1-2, is GAGVSQSPSNKVTEKGKDVELRCDPISGHTALYWYRQSLGQGLEFLIYFQGNSAPDKSGLPSDRFSAERTGGSVSTLTIQRTQQEDSAVYLCASSLRQGNYGYTFGSGTRLTVV.

For this clone: Other DNA sequences in the same sample also yield this CDR3. The chain couples TRBV9 to TRBJ2-1; D is undetermined. Germline CDR1 is SGDLS and CDR2 is YYNGEE. Trimming took off 0 bases at V and 0 bases at J, with 7 bases between the two ends. This CDR3 is built from 15 residues. CDR3 loop: CASSVGGGSYNEQFF. The DNA of the CDR3 is TGTGCCAGCAGCGTAGGCGGCGGCTCCTACAATGAGCAGTTCTTC.

The CDR3 coding sequence is TGTGCCAGCAGTTACTCCGCGGGAACCTATGGCTACACCTTC. Translation gives CASSYSAGTYGYTF. The rearrangement joins TRBV6-5 to TRBJ1-2; the D is unclear. CDR3 size: 14 residues. Germline V gene data show CDR1 as MNHEY and CDR2 as SVGAGI. V lost 0 bases and J 4 bases, leaving 9 bases between the germline ends.

The chain carries TRBV27 and TRBJ1-1, with D unclear. The germline gives CDR1 MNHEY, CDR2 SMNVEV (reference sequence). Trimming removed 4 bases at V and 1 base at J, with 16 bases between. The CDR3 sequence is 16 residues long. CDR3 sequence: CASSSYKITGNTEAFF. The CDR3 DNA reads TGTGCCAGCAGTTCCTACAAGATCACGGGGAACACTGAAGCTTTCTTT.

This clone was counted a single time. The chain combines TRBV2 with TRBJ2-7; D may correspond to TRBD1 or TRBD2 (5 bases each). Deletions cut 8 bases from V and 5 bases from J, with 22 bases between. CDR1 is SNHLY and CDR2 is FYNNEI in the germline V gene. The CDR3 length is 15 residues. The CDR3 DNA reads TGTGCCAGCCGACAGTCAACGACGGGGAGCAACGAGCAGTACTTC. Translated, it gives CASRQSTTGSNEQYF.

The V gene is TRBV14, the J gene TRBJ2-3; TRBD2 matches 13 bases. Germline V gene lookup returns CDR1 SGHDN and CDR2 FVKESK. Trimming cost V 2 bases and J 5 bases; bases outside gene matches: 13. The length of the CDR3 is 19 residues. The CDR3: CASSQKVPGTSGKGDTQYF. For the CDR3, the DNA is TGTGCCAGCAGCCAAAAAGTTCCCGGGACTAGCGGGAAAGGAGATACGCAGTATTTT.

As to this clone: Relative to the germline gene, one junction end is altered; a read error may explain this. The V and J genes are TRBV6-4 and TRBJ2-1, with D unclear. Germline lookup yields CDR1 MRHNA and CDR2 SNTAGT. This CDR3 contains 12 residues. Here the CDR3 DNA reads TGTGCCAGCAGTGAAAACAGCCCCCTGACACTCTTC. This gives the protein CASSENSPLTLF.

The chain joins TRBV7-8 to TRBJ2-1; 9 nucleotides line up with TRBD1. The trim removed 7 bases at V and 7 bases at J, leaving 11 bases unmatched. The CDR3 has 15 residues. Germline assignment: CDR1 SGHVS and CDR2 FQNEAQ. In DNA form, the CDR3 reads TGTGCCAGCACGGGGGACAGGGTATCACTTAATGAGCAGTTCTTC. It translates to CASTGDRVSLNEQFF.

The chain recombines TRBV5-1 with TRBJ1-4, with D unclear. The CDR3 extends over 14 amino acids. Per the germline V gene, CDR1 is SGHRS and CDR2 is YFSETQ. Trimming cost V 0 bases and J 8 bases, with 11 bases left between them. In nucleotides, the CDR3 is TGCGCCAGCAGCTTGGTGGCGGGAGACGAAAAACTGTTTTTT. It encodes CASSLVAGDEKLFF.

A few counts support this clone. The chain joins TRBV6-6 to TRBJ2-7; D tentatively fits TRBD1 or TRBD2 (5 bases each). Germline assignment: CDR1 MNHNY and CDR2 SVGAGI (reference sequence). V dropped 3 bases and J dropped 1 base, with 16 bases sitting between them. CDR3 length: 16 amino acids. The CDR3 DNA reads TGTGCCAGCAGTTATGGGTACCCGGGACCTTCCTACGAGCAGTACTTC. The encoded protein is CASSYGYPGPSYEQYF.

This clone was seen only a few times. V gene TRBV6-2 or TRBV6-3 combines with J gene TRBJ1-5; 7 bases agree with TRBD1. CDR1 MNHEY and CDR2 SVGEGT come from the germline V gene. This CDR3 spans 14 amino acids. V trimming: 2 bases; J trimming: 2 bases; junction bases outside the gene matches: 0. The CDR3 sequence is CASSYRGRNQPQHF. Written as DNA, the CDR3 is TGTGCCAGCAGTTACAGGGGGCGCAATCAGCCCCAGCATTTT.

The chain combines TRBV19 with TRBJ1-2; D unresolved. The CDR3 runs 11 residues. Germline CDR1 is LNHDA and CDR2 is SQIVND (reference sequence). In nucleotides, the CDR3 is TGTGGCACGACGAGCCCCGGCGGCTACACCTTC. It yields the protein CGTTSPGGYTF.